The clone carrying this T cell receptor (beta chain) came up once. This entry comes from a study of blood T cell repertoires in COVID-19. Study-wide background: The study drew acute and convalescent COVID-19 samples from the United States, Italy and Spain.

The V end was cut by 0 bases, the J end by 0 bases, with 6 bases between. The CDR3 is 15 amino acids. Germline V gene data show CDR1 as SGHRS and CDR2 as YFSETQ. TCRdb's copy holds only in-frame clones and misses some; the assay was immunoSEQ multiplex PCR. The sample contains under 85,000 clones, approximately 90% of which appear only once. The sequence was collected from a man between 65 and 85 years old with active or convalescent COVID-19. Sequencing was carried out using peripheral blood. The chain employs TRBV5-1 and TRBJ2-2, with D possibly being TRBD1 (5 bases). In DNA form, the CDR3 reads TGCGCCAGCAGCTTGGGACAGACGAACACCGGGGAGCTGTTTTTT. This encodes CASSLGQTNTGELFF. The variable domain in full, with the rest retrieved from reference TRBV5-1 and TRBJ2-2, is KAGVTQTPRYLIKTRGQQVTLSCSPISGHRSVSWYQQTPGQGLQFLFEYFSETQRNKGNFPGRFSGRQFSNSRSEMNVSTLELGDSALYLCASSLGQTNTGELFFGEGSRLTVL.